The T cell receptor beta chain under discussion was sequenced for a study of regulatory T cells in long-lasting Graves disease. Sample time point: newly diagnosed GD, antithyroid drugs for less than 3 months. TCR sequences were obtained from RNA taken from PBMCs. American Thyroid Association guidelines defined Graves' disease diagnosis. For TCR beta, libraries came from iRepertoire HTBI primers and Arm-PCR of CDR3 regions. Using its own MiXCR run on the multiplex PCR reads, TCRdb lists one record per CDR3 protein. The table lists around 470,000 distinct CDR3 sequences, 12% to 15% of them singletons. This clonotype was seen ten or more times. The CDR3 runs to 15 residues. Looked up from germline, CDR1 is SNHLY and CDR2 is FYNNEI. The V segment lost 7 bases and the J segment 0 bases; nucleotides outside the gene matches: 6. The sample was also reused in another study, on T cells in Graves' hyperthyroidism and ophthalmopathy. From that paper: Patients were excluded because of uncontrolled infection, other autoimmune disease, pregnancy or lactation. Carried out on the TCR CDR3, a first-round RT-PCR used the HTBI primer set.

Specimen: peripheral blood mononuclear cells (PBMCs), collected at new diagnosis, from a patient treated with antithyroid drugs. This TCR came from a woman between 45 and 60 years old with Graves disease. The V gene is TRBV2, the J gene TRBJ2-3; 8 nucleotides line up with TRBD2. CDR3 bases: TGTGCCAGCAAAACACTAGCGGCTAGCACAGATACGCAGTATTTT. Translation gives CASKTLAASTDTQYF.